This TCR beta chain is drawn from a study of PD-1 blockade in classical Hodgkin lymphoma. Trimming stripped 3 bases from V and 1 base from J, with 6 bases between. This CDR3 has 13 amino acids. Germline CDR1 is KGHSH and CDR2 is LQKENI. The method was immunoSEQ multiplex PCR; TCRdb's version includes in-frame clones alone and lacks a portion of them. Counted here are more than 1,500 clones, approximately 80% occurring once; the ten biggest clones make up roughly 10%. Every patient relapsed after autologous stem cell transplantation, and brentuximab vedotin exposure varied. This TCR was recovered from a human donor with classical Hodgkin lymphoma. The V call is TRBV18, the J call TRBJ2-5, with D hard to call. Sample: peripheral blood mononuclear cells (PBMCs), taken at baseline. CDR3 in DNA: TGTGCCAGCTCACCCACAGCCCAAGAGACCCAGTACTTC. Translated: CASSPTAQETQYF. Supplemented by reference TRBV18 and TRBJ2-5, the full variable domain reads NAGVMQNPRHLVRRRGQEARLRCSPMKGHSHVYWYRQLPEEGLKFMVYLQKENIIDESGMPKERFSAEFPKEGPSILRIQQVVRGDSAAYFCASSPTAQETQYFGPGTRLLVL.